This record looks at one T cell receptor (beta chain) sequence and its context. What it binds is unknown. The Oncomine TCR Beta short-read assay was what sequenced the DNA obtained from cultured CD4+ T cells. DNA came from CD4+ T cells after culture. TCRdb reprocessed the PCR reads via MiXCR and lists one record per CDR3 protein. There are roughly 7,000 distinct CDR3 sequences in the sample; around 43% occur only once, and about a third lies in the top ten. The data are from a study of vaccination and CD4 T cells after COVID-19. Turning to the study itself: Investigators took post-vaccine samples a median 72 days after dose two, within a range of 14 to 241.

Study-wide points: In convalescent patients, 304 of 307 vaccine-specific clones were spike mono-reactive. Counts of SARS-CoV-2-reactive clonotypes had a median that went from roughly 21 to 40, a nonsignificant change.

Germline V gene data show CDR1 as SGHRS and CDR2 as YFSETQ. This CDR3 is built from 16 residues. V was cut by 3 bases and J by 4 bases, with 19 bases left in between. This sample's treatment: roughly 10-day PBMC culture with coronavirus spike peptide pools or control peptides (ViraFEST assay). Gathered ahead of the COVID-19 pandemic (2011-2018) were the CD4+ T cells of the unexposed donor. This TCR derives from a human donor in good health. The chain uses TRBV5-1 and TRBJ2-5; D tentatively reads TRBD1 or TRBD2 (7 bases each). The sequenced sample consisted of CD4+ T cells from blood, cultured in vitro. DNA for the CDR3: TGCGCCAGCAGCTCCCGGCCGGCAGGGGGGGGAGAGACCCAGTACTTC. Translation: CASSSRPAGGGETQYF.